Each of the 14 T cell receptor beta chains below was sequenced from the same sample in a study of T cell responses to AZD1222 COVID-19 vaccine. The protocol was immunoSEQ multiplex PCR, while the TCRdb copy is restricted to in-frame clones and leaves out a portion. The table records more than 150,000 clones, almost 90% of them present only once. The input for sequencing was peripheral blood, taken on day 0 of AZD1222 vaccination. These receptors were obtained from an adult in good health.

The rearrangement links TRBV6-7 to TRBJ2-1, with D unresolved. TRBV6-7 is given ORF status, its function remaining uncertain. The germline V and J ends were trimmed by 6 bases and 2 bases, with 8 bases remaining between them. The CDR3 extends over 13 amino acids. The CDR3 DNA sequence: TGTGCCAGCAGGGAAACCCCCTACAATGAGCAGTTCTTC. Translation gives CASRETPYNEQFF.

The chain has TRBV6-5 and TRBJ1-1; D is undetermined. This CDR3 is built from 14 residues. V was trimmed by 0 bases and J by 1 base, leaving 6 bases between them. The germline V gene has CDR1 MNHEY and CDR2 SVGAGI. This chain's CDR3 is CASSYSPGNTEAFF. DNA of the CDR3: TGTGCCAGCAGTTACTCCCCTGGGAACACTGAAGCTTTCTTT.

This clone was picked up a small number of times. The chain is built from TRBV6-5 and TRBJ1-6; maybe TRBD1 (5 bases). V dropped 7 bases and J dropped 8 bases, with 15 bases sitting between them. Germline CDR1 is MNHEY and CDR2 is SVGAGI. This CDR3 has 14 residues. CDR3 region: CASILSGGDSPLHF. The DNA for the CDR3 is TGTGCCAGCATTTTATCGGGGGGGGATTCACCCCTCCACTTT.

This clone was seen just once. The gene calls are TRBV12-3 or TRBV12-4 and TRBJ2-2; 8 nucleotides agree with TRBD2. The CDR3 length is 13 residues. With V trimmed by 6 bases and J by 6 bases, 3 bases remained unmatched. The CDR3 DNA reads TGTGCCAGCAGCCAACTAGCGGCCGGGGAGCTGTTTTTT. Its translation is CASSQLAAGELFF.

Here the CDR3 DNA reads TGTGCCAGCAGTCTAAACGGGGACGCAGATACGCAGTATTTT. Translation: CASSLNGDADTQYF. The chain joins TRBV7-3 to TRBJ2-3; D possibly matches TRBD1 or TRBD2 (5 bases each). The CDR3 is 14 residues long. Trimming removed 6 bases from V and 4 bases from J, with 14 bases in between. CDR1 is SGHTA, CDR2 FQGTGA, per germline.

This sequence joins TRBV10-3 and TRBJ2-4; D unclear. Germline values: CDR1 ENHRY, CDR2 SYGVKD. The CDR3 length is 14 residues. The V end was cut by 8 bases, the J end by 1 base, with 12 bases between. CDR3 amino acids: CAIFHSGAKNIQYF. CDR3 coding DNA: TGTGCCATCTTCCACAGTGGGGCCAAAAACATTCAGTACTTC.

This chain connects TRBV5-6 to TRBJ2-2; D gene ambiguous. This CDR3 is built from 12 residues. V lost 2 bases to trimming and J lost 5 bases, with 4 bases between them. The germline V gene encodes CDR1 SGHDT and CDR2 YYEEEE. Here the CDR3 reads CASSFGTGELFF. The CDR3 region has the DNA TGTGCCAGCAGCTTTGGTACCGGGGAGCTGTTTTTT.

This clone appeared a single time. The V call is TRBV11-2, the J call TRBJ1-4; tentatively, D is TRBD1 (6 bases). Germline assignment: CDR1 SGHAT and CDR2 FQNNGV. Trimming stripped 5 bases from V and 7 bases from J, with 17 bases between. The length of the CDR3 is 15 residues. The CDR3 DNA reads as TGTGCCAGCAGCCCGAGTAGGGGGGGCAGTGAAAAACTGTTTTTT. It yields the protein CASSPSRGGSEKLFF.

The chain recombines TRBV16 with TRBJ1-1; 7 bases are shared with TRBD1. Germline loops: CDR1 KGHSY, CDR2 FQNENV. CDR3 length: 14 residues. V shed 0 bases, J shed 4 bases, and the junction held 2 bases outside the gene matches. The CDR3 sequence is CASSQSHRGTEAFF. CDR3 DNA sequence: TGTGCCAGCAGCCAATCTCACAGGGGCACTGAAGCTTTCTTT.

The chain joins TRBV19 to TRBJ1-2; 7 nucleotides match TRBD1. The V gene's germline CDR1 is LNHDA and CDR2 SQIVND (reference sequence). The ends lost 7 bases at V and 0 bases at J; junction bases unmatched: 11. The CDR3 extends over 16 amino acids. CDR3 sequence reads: CASTPQGTATNYGYTF. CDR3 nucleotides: TGTGCCAGTACCCCCCAAGGGACAGCAACTAACTATGGCTACACCTTC.

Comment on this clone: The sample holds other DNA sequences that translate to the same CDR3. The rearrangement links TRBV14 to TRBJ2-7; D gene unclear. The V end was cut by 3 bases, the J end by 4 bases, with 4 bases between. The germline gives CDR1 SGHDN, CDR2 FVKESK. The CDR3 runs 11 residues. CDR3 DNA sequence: TGTGCCAGCAGCCACTCATACGAGCAGTACTTC. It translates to CASSHSYEQYF.

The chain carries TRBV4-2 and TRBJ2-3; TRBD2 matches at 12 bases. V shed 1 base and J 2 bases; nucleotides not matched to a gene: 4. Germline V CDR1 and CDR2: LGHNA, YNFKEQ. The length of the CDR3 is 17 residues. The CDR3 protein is CASSQAASGGATDTQYF. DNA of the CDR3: TGTGCCAGCAGCCAAGCCGCTAGCGGGGGGGCCACAGATACGCAGTATTTT.

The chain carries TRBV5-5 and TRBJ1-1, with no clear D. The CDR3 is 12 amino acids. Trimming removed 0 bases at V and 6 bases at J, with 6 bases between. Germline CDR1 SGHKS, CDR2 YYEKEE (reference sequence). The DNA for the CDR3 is TGTGCCAGCAGCTTGGCCCCCTCTGAAGCTTTCTTT. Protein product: CASSLAPSEAFF.

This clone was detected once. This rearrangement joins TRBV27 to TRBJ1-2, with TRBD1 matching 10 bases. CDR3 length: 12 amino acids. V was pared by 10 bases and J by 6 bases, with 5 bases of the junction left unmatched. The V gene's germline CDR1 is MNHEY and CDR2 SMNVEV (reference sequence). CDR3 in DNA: TGTGCCACCTCGGACAGGGGGAATGGCTACACCTTC. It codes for CATSDRGNGYTF.